The rows below give T cell receptor beta chains drawn from one sample of a study of blood T cell repertoires in COVID-19. Data came from immunoSEQ multiplex PCR; TCRdb stores just in-frame clones and leaves some out. The sample lists roughly 38,000 clones; just under 85% were seen once. The sequenced sample was peripheral blood. Receptors were obtained from a man aged 50 or older with active COVID-19. The CDR3 runs from the conserved cysteine through the conserved F or W. Each record gives: clone size, J gene, V gene, D gene, CDR3 protein, CDR3 DNA. A D gene is named only where the DNA matches it firmly. The size entry is marked missing in some rows and otherwise reads once, few, many or a size class.

clone size: NA
J gene: TRBJ2-5
V gene: TRBV19
D gene: NA
CDR3 protein: CASSPGEGLVTQYF
CDR3 DNA: TGTGCCAGTAGTCCAGGAGAGGGACTGGTGACCCAGTACTTC

clone size: NA
J gene: TRBJ2-3
V gene: TRBV19
D gene: TRBD2
CDR3 protein: CASRSGLAVPDTQYF
CDR3 DNA: TGTGCCAGTAGATCGGGACTAGCGGTACCAGATACGCAGTATTTT

clone size: NA
J gene: TRBJ2-5
V gene: TRBV10-3
D gene: TRBD2
CDR3 protein: CAISPGLVGGVETQYF
CDR3 DNA: TGTGCCATCAGTCCGGGACTAGTGGGCGGTGTGGAGACCCAGTACTTC

clone size: NA
J gene: TRBJ1-3
V gene: TRBV7-9
D gene: NA
CDR3 protein: CASSLEGGRGTDGNTIYF
CDR3 DNA: TGTGCCAGCAGCTTAGAAGGCGGCAGGGGAACCGATGGAAACACCATATATTTT

clone size: NA
J gene: TRBJ1-6
V gene: TRBV4-3
D gene: TRBD1
CDR3 protein: CASSQDIPFSGGNSPLHF
CDR3 DNA: TGCGCCAGCAGCCAAGACATTCCTTTCTCAGGGGGTAATTCACCCCTCCACTTT

clone size: NA
J gene: TRBJ2-3
V gene: TRBV9
D gene: NA
CDR3 protein: CASSSFGRGVGADTQYF
CDR3 DNA: TGTGCCAGCAGCTCATTCGGGCGGGGAGTTGGTGCAGATACGCAGTATTTT

clone size: NA
J gene: TRBJ1-1
V gene: TRBV7-9
D gene: NA
CDR3 protein: CASSLQGDTEAFF
CDR3 DNA: TGTGCCAGCAGCCTACAGGGAGACACTGAAGCTTTCTTT

clone size: NA
J gene: TRBJ1-4
V gene: TRBV5-1
D gene: TRBD1
CDR3 protein: CASSVRLDRAEKLFF
CDR3 DNA: TGCGCCAGCAGCGTTCGATTGGACAGGGCTGAAAAACTGTTTTTT

clone size: NA
J gene: TRBJ2-3
V gene: TRBV5-1
D gene: TRBD1
CDR3 protein: CASSQGQVKDTQYF
CDR3 DNA: TGCGCCAGCAGCCAGGGACAGGTTAAAGATACGCAGTATTTT

clone size: NA
J gene: TRBJ2-7
V gene: TRBV5-6
D gene: NA
CDR3 protein: CASSSGQKIYEQYF
CDR3 DNA: TGTGCCAGCAGCTCCGGACAGAAGATTTACGAGCAGTACTTC

clone size: NA
J gene: TRBJ1-5
V gene: TRBV6-2/TRBV6-3
D gene: NA
CDR3 protein: CASSYSASQPQHF
CDR3 DNA: TGTGCCAGCAGTTACTCAGCCTCTCAGCCCCAGCATTTT

clone size: NA
J gene: TRBJ2-3
V gene: TRBV4-3
D gene: TRBD1
CDR3 protein: CASSPTGTGVQTQYF
CDR3 DNA: TGCGCCAGCAGCCCGACCGGGACAGGGGTTCAGACGCAGTATTTT

clone size: few
J gene: TRBJ2-3
V gene: TRBV21-1
D gene: NA
CDR3 protein: CASSTTRGTDTQYF
CDR3 DNA: TGTGCCAGCAGCACCACTAGAGGCACAGATACGCAGTATTTT

clone size: NA
J gene: TRBJ2-1
V gene: TRBV29-1
D gene: TRBD2
CDR3 protein: CSVARGGQQFF
CDR3 DNA: TGCAGCGTTGCACGGGGGGGTCAGCAGTTCTTC

clone size: NA
J gene: TRBJ1-1
V gene: TRBV6-5
D gene: NA
CDR3 protein: CASMGTRERDEAFF
CDR3 DNA: TGTGCCAGCATGGGAACACGGGAGAGGGATGAAGCTTTCTTT

clone size: NA
J gene: TRBJ2-1
V gene: TRBV9
D gene: TRBD2
CDR3 protein: CASSQGLARDNEQFF
CDR3 DNA: TGTGCCAGCAGCCAAGGACTAGCGAGAGACAATGAGCAGTTCTTC

clone size: few
J gene: TRBJ2-7
V gene: TRBV19
D gene: NA
CDR3 protein: CASSSLGRQGGPYEQYF
CDR3 DNA: TGTGCCAGTAGTTCTCTTGGAAGGCAGGGAGGACCCTACGAGCAGTACTTC

clone size: NA
J gene: TRBJ2-1
V gene: TRBV7-6
D gene: NA
CDR3 protein: CASSLVLGSSYNEQFF
CDR3 DNA: TGTGCCAGCAGCTTAGTTCTGGGGAGCTCCTACAATGAGCAGTTCTTC

clone size: once
J gene: TRBJ1-5
V gene: TRBV6-5
D gene: TRBD1
CDR3 protein: CASSRDSHQPQHF
CDR3 DNA: TGTGCCAGCAGTCGGGACAGCCACCAGCCCCAGCATTTT

clone size: NA
J gene: TRBJ2-7
V gene: TRBV6-5
D gene: NA
CDR3 protein: CASAGFSLSYEQYF
CDR3 DNA: TGTGCCAGCGCGGGGTTCTCGCTGTCCTACGAGCAGTACTTC

clone size: NA
J gene: TRBJ2-1
V gene: TRBV10-3
D gene: NA
CDR3 protein: CAISPGEYNEQFF
CDR3 DNA: TGTGCCATCAGCCCCGGGGAATACAATGAGCAGTTCTTC

clone size: NA
J gene: TRBJ2-5
V gene: TRBV6-5
D gene: TRBD1
CDR3 protein: CASSRTGTYQETQYF
CDR3 DNA: TGTGCCAGCAGTCGGACAGGGACGTACCAAGAGACCCAGTACTTC

clone size: NA
J gene: TRBJ1-6
V gene: TRBV19
D gene: TRBD1
CDR3 protein: CASSTGGRYNSPLHF
CDR3 DNA: TGTGCCAGTAGTACAGGGGGACGGTATAATTCACCCCTCCACTTT

clone size: NA
J gene: TRBJ2-5
V gene: TRBV11-2
D gene: TRBD2
CDR3 protein: CASSPISGGIQETQYF
CDR3 DNA: TGTGCCAGCAGCCCGATTAGCGGGGGGATCCAAGAGACCCAGTACTTC

clone size: NA
J gene: TRBJ2-2
V gene: TRBV4-3
D gene: NA
CDR3 protein: CASSLGSSTGELFF
CDR3 DNA: TGCGCCAGCAGCCTCGGTTCTTCTACCGGGGAGCTGTTTTTT

clone size: NA
J gene: TRBJ2-7
V gene: TRBV7-2
D gene: NA
CDR3 protein: CASSLERVGQYF
CDR3 DNA: TGTGCCAGCAGCTTAGAGAGGGTTGGGCAGTACTTC

clone size: NA
J gene: TRBJ1-2
V gene: TRBV28
D gene: NA
CDR3 protein: CASEFPEGSVGYTF
CDR3 DNA: TGTGCCAGCGAATTTCCGGAAGGCAGCGTGGGCTACACCTTC

clone size: once
J gene: TRBJ2-2
V gene: TRBV5-1
D gene: TRBD1
CDR3 protein: CASSPLGQSLGTGELFF
CDR3 DNA: TGCGCCAGCAGCCCCCTGGGACAGTCTCTCGGCACCGGGGAGCTGTTTTTT

clone size: NA
J gene: TRBJ2-3
V gene: TRBV6-5
D gene: NA
CDR3 protein: CASQSTDTQYF
CDR3 DNA: TGTGCCAGTCAGAGCACAGATACGCAGTATTTT

clone size: NA
J gene: TRBJ2-5
V gene: TRBV7-2
D gene: NA
CDR3 protein: CASSLVTGIMGETQYF
CDR3 DNA: TGTGCCAGCAGCTTAGTTACAGGGATTATGGGGGAGACCCAGTACTTC

clone size: NA
J gene: TRBJ1-6
V gene: TRBV19
D gene: NA
CDR3 protein: CASSIEGSNSPLHF
CDR3 DNA: TGTGCCAGTAGTATAGAAGGGAGTAATTCACCCCTCCACTTT

clone size: once
J gene: TRBJ1-1
V gene: TRBV5-1
D gene: NA
CDR3 protein: CASSSTGYSEAFF
CDR3 DNA: TGCGCCAGCAGCAGCACAGGTTACTCTGAAGCTTTCTTT

clone size: once
J gene: TRBJ2-7
V gene: TRBV5-1
D gene: NA
CDR3 protein: CASSLSGSSYEQYF
CDR3 DNA: TGCGCCAGCAGCTTATCGGGTTCCTCCTACGAGCAGTACTTC

clone size: NA
J gene: TRBJ1-5
V gene: TRBV19
D gene: NA
CDR3 protein: CASSWTFYSNQPQHF
CDR3 DNA: TGTGCCAGTAGTTGGACTTTTTATAGCAATCAGCCCCAGCATTTT

clone size: NA
J gene: TRBJ2-7
V gene: TRBV5-6
D gene: NA
CDR3 protein: CASSLLGSYEQYF
CDR3 DNA: TGTGCCAGCAGCTTGCTCGGCTCCTACGAGCAGTACTTC

clone size: NA
J gene: TRBJ1-5
V gene: TRBV5-8
D gene: NA
CDR3 protein: CASRSRQFNQPQHF
CDR3 DNA: TGTGCCAGCAGGTCGAGACAGTTCAATCAGCCCCAGCATTTT

clone size: NA
J gene: TRBJ2-3
V gene: TRBV7-9
D gene: TRBD2
CDR3 protein: CASSPGTSGGDLGTDTQYF
CDR3 DNA: TGTGCCAGCAGCCCGGGGACTAGCGGGGGGGACCTTGGCACAGATACGCAGTATTTT

clone size: NA
J gene: TRBJ1-1
V gene: TRBV10-3
D gene: TRBD1
CDR3 protein: CAIRTGTGFTEAFF
CDR3 DNA: TGTGCCATCAGGACCGGGACAGGGTTCACTGAAGCTTTCTTT

clone size: NA
J gene: TRBJ1-5
V gene: TRBV19
D gene: NA
CDR3 protein: CASSIGGYSNQPQHF
CDR3 DNA: TGTGCCAGTAGTATCGGCGGTTATAGCAATCAGCCCCAGCATTTT

clone size: NA
J gene: TRBJ1-2
V gene: TRBV11-2
D gene: TRBD1
CDR3 protein: CASSPTGFYGYTF
CDR3 DNA: TGTGCCAGCAGCCCGACAGGGTTCTATGGCTACACCTTC

clone size: few
J gene: TRBJ1-2
V gene: TRBV12-3/TRBV12-4
D gene: NA
CDR3 protein: CASRLRANYGYTF
CDR3 DNA: TGTGCCAGCCGCCTTCGGGCTAACTATGGCTACACCTTC

clone size: NA
J gene: TRBJ1-1
V gene: TRBV5-1
D gene: NA
CDR3 protein: CASSLVDSEAFF
CDR3 DNA: TGCGCCAGCAGCTTGGTTGACAGTGAAGCTTTCTTT

clone size: NA
J gene: TRBJ1-2
V gene: TRBV5-4
D gene: TRBD1
CDR3 protein: CASSKTGTGTRGYTF
CDR3 DNA: TGTGCCAGCAGCAAAACTGGGACAGGAACGCGTGGCTACACCTTC

clone size: NA
J gene: TRBJ1-4
V gene: TRBV9
D gene: TRBD1
CDR3 protein: CASSVGTGENEKLFF
CDR3 DNA: TGTGCCAGCAGCGTAGGGACAGGGGAAAACGAAAAACTGTTTTTT

clone size: once
J gene: TRBJ2-7
V gene: TRBV2
D gene: TRBD1
CDR3 protein: CASRDRGRKAYEQYF
CDR3 DNA: TGTGCCAGCAGGGACAGGGGGCGCAAGGCTTACGAGCAGTACTTC

clone size: once
J gene: TRBJ1-3
V gene: TRBV6-1
D gene: NA
CDR3 protein: CASSEWGEYSGNTIYF
CDR3 DNA: TGTGCCAGCAGTGAATGGGGGGAATACTCTGGAAACACCATATATTTT

clone size: NA
J gene: TRBJ1-4
V gene: TRBV2
D gene: NA
CDR3 protein: CASSEFLAENEKLFF
CDR3 DNA: TGTGCCAGCAGTGAATTTTTGGCGGAGAATGAAAAACTGTTTTTT

clone size: NA
J gene: TRBJ2-2
V gene: TRBV5-1
D gene: NA
CDR3 protein: CASSLGAGIGELFF
CDR3 DNA: TGCGCCAGCAGCTTGGGGGCCGGCATCGGGGAGCTGTTTTTT

clone size: NA
J gene: TRBJ2-7
V gene: TRBV25-1
D gene: TRBD1
CDR3 protein: CASTARGTGIEQYF
CDR3 DNA: TGTGCCAGCACGGCGCGGGGGACAGGGATCGAGCAGTACTTC

clone size: NA
J gene: TRBJ1-4
V gene: TRBV7-8
D gene: NA
CDR3 protein: CASSSWERQAEKLFF
CDR3 DNA: TGTGCCAGCAGCTCCTGGGAGAGGCAGGCTGAAAAACTGTTTTTT

clone size: NA
J gene: TRBJ2-5
V gene: TRBV6-5
D gene: TRBD2
CDR3 protein: CASSYLRGGKETQYF
CDR3 DNA: TGTGCCAGCAGTTACCTTCGCGGGGGTAAAGAGACCCAGTACTTC

clone size: NA
J gene: TRBJ1-5
V gene: TRBV10-3
D gene: TRBD1
CDR3 protein: CAISGQGQSQPQHF
CDR3 DNA: TGTGCCATCAGTGGACAGGGTCAATCGCAGCCCCAGCATTTT

clone size: NA
J gene: TRBJ1-1
V gene: TRBV6-5
D gene: NA
CDR3 protein: CASSSQADTEAFF
CDR3 DNA: TGTGCCAGCAGTTCCCAGGCAGACACTGAAGCTTTCTTT